Listed below are T cell receptor beta chains from one sample, sequenced in a study of cytomegalovirus exposure and HLA in healthy donors. The method was immunoSEQ multiplex PCR; TCRdb's version includes in-frame clones alone and lacks a portion of them. The sample consists of over 70,000 clones, roughly 74% of them appearing once. The sample consisted of PBMCs. The origin of the receptors is a human donor in good health. CDR3s leave out the opening cysteine and the closing phenylalanine or tryptophan. A D gene is named only where the DNA matches it firmly.

V,length,J,D,CDR3
TRBV6-4,13,TRBJ2-3,TRBD1,ASSLRQGAVCTQY
TRBV9,13,TRBJ2-5,.,ASSVSTWRRETQY
TRBV2,15,TRBJ2-7,TRBD2,ASSHLDAGAVSYEQY
TRBV5-1,11,TRBJ2-7,.,ASMFQGGYEQY
TRBV11-3,12,TRBJ1-2,.,ASSLEQGPHGYT
TRBV25-1,11,TRBJ2-5,.,ASSEWSEETQY
TRBV5-1,13,TRBJ2-3,TRBD1,ASSLQGSITDTQY
TRBV5-5,13,TRBJ1-1,TRBD1,ASSSVNRGYTEAF
TRBV7-9,14,TRBJ2-7,TRBD1,ASSSTGGGGGYEQY
TRBV30,14,TRBJ1-3,.,AWSAQLLSSGNTIY
TRBV7-3,12,TRBJ2-3,.,ASSPQGMADTQY
TRBV29-1,11,TRBJ1-2,TRBD1,SVSGGASYGYT
TRBV7-8,13,TRBJ2-7,.,ASSLTWADSYEQY
TRBV7-9,9,TRBJ2-7,TRBD2,ASRAGGEQY
TRBV19,14,TRBJ2-7,TRBD2,ATQVTRERLCYEQY
TRBV27,14,TRBJ2-7,TRBD1,ASSFGRGQGPLEQY
TRBV5-1,12,TRBJ1-2,.,ASSRGFPNYGYT
TRBV28,11,TRBJ2-7,TRBD1,ASSMDRGYEQY
TRBV28,14,TRBJ2-2,.,ASRLGGQGNTGELF
TRBV27,16,TRBJ1-5,.,ASSSSTGPLRTNQPQH
TRBV10-3,12,TRBJ1-1,TRBD1,AIRPTGAGTEAF
TRBV5-1,16,TRBJ2-6,TRBD1,ASSLERQGAAGANVLT
TRBV9,13,TRBJ1-3,.,ASSATASSGNTIY
TRBV30,12,TRBJ1-3,.,AWSSTGAGNTIY
TRBV4-1,14,TRBJ2-5,TRBD1,ASSNRGQSYQETQY
TRBV11-2,12,TRBJ2-7,TRBD2,ASSLESGNYEQY
TRBV6-1,12,TRBJ1-1,.,ASSDFQGRNEAF
TRBV29-1,9,TRBJ1-1,.,SLGRNTEAF
TRBV6-4,13,TRBJ2-3,TRBD2,ASSETSGSGDTQY
TRBV27,13,.,TRBD1,ASSPKQGARYEQY
TRBV5-1,12,TRBJ1-1,TRBD1,ASSPTGGSTEAF
TRBV11-1,13,TRBJ1-1,.,ASSLMAQSFTEAF
TRBV19,11,TRBJ2-3,.,ASKERSPDTQY
TRBV6-5,12,.,.,ASSPRAGFYEQY
TRBV6-4,15,TRBJ2-2,.,ASSEEGPGVPTGELF
TRBV5-1,12,TRBJ1-1,.,ASKGGGLNTEAF
TRBV7-3,13,TRBJ2-6,.,ASSSTRSGANVLT
TRBV29-1,14,TRBJ2-3,.,SVEKQFNPSTDTQY
TRBV30,11,TRBJ2-7,.,AWALGGSYEQY
TRBV15,12,TRBJ2-7,TRBD1,ATSRDLTGGEQY
TRBV5-1,12,TRBJ2-5,.,ASSLNSLQETQY
TRBV6-6,11,TRBJ1-5,.,ASSLTDNQPQH
TRBV10-2,12,TRBJ1-1,.,ASTADGGNTEAF
TRBV30,16,TRBJ2-5,TRBD2,AWSAGIWTSGRVETQY
TRBV5-1,14,TRBJ1-3,.,ASSLGGTAAGNTIY
TRBV29-1,11,TRBJ2-5,.,SVDSENQETQY
TRBV30,15,TRBJ2-2,TRBD2,AWGWTSGRTTTGELF
TRBV2,12,TRBJ1-2,.,ASSEGTTNYGYT
TRBV27,13,TRBJ2-7,TRBD2,ASSFVAGSSYEQY
TRBV15,15,TRBJ1-4,TRBD1,ATSRDGPDREDEKLF
TRBV29-1,12,TRBJ1-1,.,SVEVPKLNTEAF
TRBV30,9,TRBJ2-5,.,AWSVQKTQY